A selection of T cell receptor beta chains follows, all from one sample in a study of CD8 T cells in ankylosing spondylitis. TCRdb recomputed calls from the 5' RACE reads with MiXCR, one row per CDR3 protein. The sample lists approximately 250,000 distinct CDR3 sequences; 8% to 9% were seen once. The sample was blood, either unsorted or a sorted T cell fraction (not recorded which). The origin of the receptors is a female donor with ankylosing spondylitis or in good health (not recorded which). Both conserved end residues are part of each CDR3. Each record gives: clone size, CDR3 length, V gene, D gene, J gene, CDR3 DNA, CDR3 protein. A D gene is named only where the DNA matches it firmly. Size is omitted from some rows. Given values are once, few, many or a class for expanded clones.

clone size: many; CDR3 length: 15; V gene: TRBV6-5; D gene: .; J gene: TRBJ1-2; CDR3 DNA: TGTGCCAGCAGTTACTTCGAACCCACCCGCTATGGCTACACCTTC; CDR3 protein: CASSYFEPTRYGYTF
clone size: many; CDR3 length: 13; V gene: TRBV20-1; D gene: .; J gene: TRBJ2-3; CDR3 DNA: TGCAGTGCTCCTTCGACACCCACAGATACGCAGTATTTT; CDR3 protein: CSAPSTPTDTQYF
clone size: many; CDR3 length: 15; V gene: TRBV5-4; D gene: TRBD1; J gene: TRBJ2-2; CDR3 DNA: TGTGCCAGCAGCTCCGGGACAGTAAACACCGGGGAGCTGTTTTTT; CDR3 protein: CASSSGTVNTGELFF
clone size: many; CDR3 length: 18; V gene: TRBV6-1; D gene: .; J gene: TRBJ2-6; CDR3 DNA: TGTGCCAGCAGTGAGGTGGTTTTCTCTACGGCCGGGGCCAACGTCCTGACTTTC; CDR3 protein: CASSEVVFSTAGANVLTF
clone size: many; CDR3 length: 15; V gene: TRBV4-3; D gene: TRBD1; J gene: TRBJ2-7; CDR3 DNA: TGCGCCAGCAGCCGATCCGGGACAGGGCTAGGAGAGCAGTACTTC; CDR3 protein: CASSRSGTGLGEQYF
clone size: few; CDR3 length: 13; V gene: TRBV29-1; D gene: .; J gene: TRBJ2-7; CDR3 DNA: TGCAGCGTTGTGGGTCCAGGCCCCCGCGAGCAGTACTTC; CDR3 protein: CSVVGPGPREQYF
clone size: many; CDR3 length: 14; V gene: TRBV14; D gene: .; J gene: TRBJ2-7; CDR3 DNA: TGTGCCAGCAGCTATCGGGACAACTCCTACGAGCAGTACTTC; CDR3 protein: CASSYRDNSYEQYF
clone size: few; CDR3 length: 15; V gene: TRBV12-3/TRBV12-4; D gene: .; J gene: TRBJ1-5; CDR3 DNA: TGTGCCAGCAGTTTCACCGACAGTGAGAATCAGCCCCAGCATTTT; CDR3 protein: CASSFTDSENQPQHF
clone size: many; CDR3 length: 14; V gene: TRBV12-3/TRBV12-4; D gene: .; J gene: TRBJ1-2; CDR3 DNA: TGTGCCAGCAGTTTATCGGGGGTTAACTATGGCTACACCTTC; CDR3 protein: CASSLSGVNYGYTF
clone size: many; CDR3 length: 11; V gene: TRBV10-2; D gene: .; J gene: TRBJ1-2; CDR3 DNA: TGCGCCAGCAGTGGAAGCTATGGCTACACCTTC; CDR3 protein: CASSGSYGYTF
clone size: few; CDR3 length: 14; V gene: TRBV10-3; D gene: .; J gene: TRBJ2-3; CDR3 DNA: TGTGCCATCAGTGATAGGCAGGACGGGGATACGCAGTATTTT; CDR3 protein: CAISDRQDGDTQYF
clone size: few; CDR3 length: 15; V gene: TRBV28; D gene: TRBD2; J gene: TRBJ2-1; CDR3 DNA: TGTGCCAGCAGTTTGGGGGGGAACGCAGCGGATGAGCAGTTCTTC; CDR3 protein: CASSLGGNAADEQFF
clone size: few; CDR3 length: 15; V gene: TRBV7-9; D gene: .; J gene: TRBJ2-7; CDR3 DNA: TGTGCCAGCAGCCATACGCCACCGCTTAAGTACGAGCAGTACTTC; CDR3 protein: CASSHTPPLKYEQYF
clone size: many; CDR3 length: 16; V gene: TRBV5-1; D gene: .; J gene: TRBJ2-1; CDR3 DNA: TGCGCCAGCAGCTTGGCCCCTAGCGATCTCTACAATGAGCAGTTCTTC; CDR3 protein: CASSLAPSDLYNEQFF
clone size: many; CDR3 length: 12; V gene: TRBV5-1; D gene: .; J gene: TRBJ2-2; CDR3 DNA: TGCGCCAGCAGCTTGATAGCCGGGGTGCTGTTTTTT; CDR3 protein: CASSLIAGVLFF
clone size: many; CDR3 length: 12; V gene: TRBV2; D gene: .; J gene: TRBJ2-7; CDR3 DNA: TGTGCCAGCAGTGAAACTGTCTACGAGCAGTACTTC; CDR3 protein: CASSETVYEQYF
clone size: many; CDR3 length: 15; V gene: TRBV18; D gene: .; J gene: TRBJ2-1; CDR3 DNA: TGTGCCAGCTCACCGATCGGGGTCACCTACAATGAGCAGTTCTTC; CDR3 protein: CASSPIGVTYNEQFF
clone size: many; CDR3 length: 15; V gene: TRBV18; D gene: .; J gene: TRBJ1-1; CDR3 DNA: TGTGCCAGCTCACAACAGGGCGAAGGGGCCACTGAAGCTTTCTTT; CDR3 protein: CASSQQGEGATEAFF
clone size: few; CDR3 length: 16; V gene: TRBV7-2; D gene: TRBD2; J gene: TRBJ2-1; CDR3 DNA: TGTGCCAGCAGCTACACTAGCGGGGCCACCTACAATGAGCAGTTCTTC; CDR3 protein: CASSYTSGATYNEQFF
clone size: .; CDR3 length: 13; V gene: TRBV5-4; D gene: .; J gene: TRBJ2-7; CDR3 DNA: TGTGCCAGCAGCTTCCACACGACCTACGAGCAGTACTTC; CDR3 protein: CASSFHTTYEQYF
clone size: many; CDR3 length: 15; V gene: TRBV11-2; D gene: TRBD2; J gene: TRBJ2-2; CDR3 DNA: TGTGCCAGCAGCGACCGACTAGCTGCCACCGGGGAGCTGTTTTTT; CDR3 protein: CASSDRLAATGELFF
clone size: many; CDR3 length: 14; V gene: TRBV29-1; D gene: .; J gene: TRBJ2-3; CDR3 DNA: TGCAGCGTTGCAAATGTGGCGGGCGGGAATACGCAGTATTTT; CDR3 protein: CSVANVAGGNTQYF
clone size: .; CDR3 length: 12; V gene: TRBV10-2; D gene: .; J gene: TRBJ2-7; CDR3 DNA: TGCGCCAGCAGTGGGATCTACTACGAGCAGTACTTC; CDR3 protein: CASSGIYYEQYF
clone size: many; CDR3 length: 15; V gene: TRBV9; D gene: TRBD1; J gene: TRBJ2-3; CDR3 DNA: TGTGCCAGCAGCGGGGACAGGGGGCTCACAGATACGCAGTATTTT; CDR3 protein: CASSGDRGLTDTQYF
clone size: many; CDR3 length: 15; V gene: TRBV6-2/TRBV6-3; D gene: .; J gene: TRBJ1-5; CDR3 DNA: TGTGCCAGCAGCCGGACGGTAAAGGGCAATCAGCCCCAGCATTTT; CDR3 protein: CASSRTVKGNQPQHF
clone size: few; CDR3 length: 18; V gene: TRBV20-1; D gene: TRBD2; J gene: TRBJ2-3; CDR3 DNA: TGCAGTGCTAGAGATTTCGGGGTAGCGGGGTTGGCAGGAGATACGCAGTATTTT; CDR3 protein: CSARDFGVAGLAGDTQYF